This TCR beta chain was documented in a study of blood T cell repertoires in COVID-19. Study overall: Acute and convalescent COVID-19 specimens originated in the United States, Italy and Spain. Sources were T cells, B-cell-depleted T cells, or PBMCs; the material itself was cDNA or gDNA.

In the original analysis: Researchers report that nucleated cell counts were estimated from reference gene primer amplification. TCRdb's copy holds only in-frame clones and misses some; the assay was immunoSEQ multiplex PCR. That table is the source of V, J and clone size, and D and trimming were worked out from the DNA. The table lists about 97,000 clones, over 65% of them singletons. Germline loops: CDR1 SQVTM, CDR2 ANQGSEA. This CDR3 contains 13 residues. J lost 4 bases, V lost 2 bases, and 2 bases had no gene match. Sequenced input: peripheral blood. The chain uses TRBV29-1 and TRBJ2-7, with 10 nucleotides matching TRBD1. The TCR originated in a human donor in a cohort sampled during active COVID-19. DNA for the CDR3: TGCAGCGTTGAAAGGGACAGGGGTTACGAGCAGTACTTC. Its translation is CSVERDRGYEQYF.